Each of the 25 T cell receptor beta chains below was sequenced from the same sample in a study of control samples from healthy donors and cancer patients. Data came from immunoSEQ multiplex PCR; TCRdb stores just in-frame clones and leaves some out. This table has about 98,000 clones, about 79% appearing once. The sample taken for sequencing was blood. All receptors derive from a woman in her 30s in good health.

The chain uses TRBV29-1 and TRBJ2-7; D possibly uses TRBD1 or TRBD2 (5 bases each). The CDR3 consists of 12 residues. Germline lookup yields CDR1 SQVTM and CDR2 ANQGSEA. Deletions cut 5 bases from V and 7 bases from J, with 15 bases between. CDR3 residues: CSVRDRPGEQYF. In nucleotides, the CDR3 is TGCAGCGTTCGGGACCGTCCGGGGGAGCAGTACTTC.

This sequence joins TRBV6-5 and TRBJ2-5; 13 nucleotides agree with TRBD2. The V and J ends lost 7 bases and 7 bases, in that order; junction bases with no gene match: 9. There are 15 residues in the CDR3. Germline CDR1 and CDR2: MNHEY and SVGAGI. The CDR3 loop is CASNTGTSGVRTQYF. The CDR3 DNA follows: TGTGCCAGCAATACCGGGACTAGCGGGGTGCGGACCCAGTACTTC.

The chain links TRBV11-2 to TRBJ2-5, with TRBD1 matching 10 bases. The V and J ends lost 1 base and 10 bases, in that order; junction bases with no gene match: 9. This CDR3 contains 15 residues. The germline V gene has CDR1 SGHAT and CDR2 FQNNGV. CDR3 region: CASSLAPGQGMDQYF. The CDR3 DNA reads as TGTGCCAGCAGCTTAGCCCCGGGACAGGGGATGGACCAGTACTTC.

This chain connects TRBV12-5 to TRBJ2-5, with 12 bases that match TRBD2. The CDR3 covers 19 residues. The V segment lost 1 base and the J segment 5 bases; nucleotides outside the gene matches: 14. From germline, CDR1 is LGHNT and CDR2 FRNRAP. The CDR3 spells CASGLGLLAGGSNFETQYF. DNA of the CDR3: TGTGCTAGTGGTTTGGGGCTTCTAGCGGGGGGGAGTAACTTCGAGACCCAGTACTTC.

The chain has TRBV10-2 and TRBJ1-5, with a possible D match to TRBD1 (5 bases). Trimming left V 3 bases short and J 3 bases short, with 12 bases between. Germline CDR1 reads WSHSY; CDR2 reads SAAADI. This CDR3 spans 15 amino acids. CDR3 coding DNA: TGCGCCAGCAGTGAAACGGGACGGTTCAATCAGCCCCAGCATTTT. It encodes CASSETGRFNQPQHF.

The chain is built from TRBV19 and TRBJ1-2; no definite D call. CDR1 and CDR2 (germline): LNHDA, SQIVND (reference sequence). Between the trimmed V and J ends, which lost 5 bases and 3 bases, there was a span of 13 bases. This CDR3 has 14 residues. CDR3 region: CASSALTSDYGYTF. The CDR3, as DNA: TGTGCCAGTAGTGCCCTCACATCGGACTATGGCTACACCTTC.

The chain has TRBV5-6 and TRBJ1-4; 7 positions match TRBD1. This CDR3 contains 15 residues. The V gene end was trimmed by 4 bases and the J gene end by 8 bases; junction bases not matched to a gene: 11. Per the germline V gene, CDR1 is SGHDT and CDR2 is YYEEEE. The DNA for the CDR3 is TGTGCCAGCAGCATACTGACAGGGAAAGGGGAAAAACTGTTTTTT. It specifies CASSILTGKGEKLFF.

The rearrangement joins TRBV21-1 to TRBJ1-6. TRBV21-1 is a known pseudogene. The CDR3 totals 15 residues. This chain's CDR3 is CASNRPSSYNSPLHF. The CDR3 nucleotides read TGTGCCTCCAACCGCCCAAGCTCCTATAATTCACCCCTCCACTTT.

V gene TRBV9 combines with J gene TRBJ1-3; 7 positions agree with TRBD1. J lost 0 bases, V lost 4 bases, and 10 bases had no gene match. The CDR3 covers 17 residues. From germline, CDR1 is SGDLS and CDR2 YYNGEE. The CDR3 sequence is CASSFSRDSISGNTIYF. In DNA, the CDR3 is TGTGCCAGCAGCTTCAGCCGGGACAGCATCTCTGGAAACACCATATATTTT.

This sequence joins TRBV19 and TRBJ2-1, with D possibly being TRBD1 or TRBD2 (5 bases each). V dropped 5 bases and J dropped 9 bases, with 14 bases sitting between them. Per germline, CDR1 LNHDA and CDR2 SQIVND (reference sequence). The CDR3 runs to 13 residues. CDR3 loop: CASSSQSGGEQFF. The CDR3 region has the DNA TGTGCCAGTAGTTCCCAAAGTGGGGGTGAGCAGTTCTTC.

CDR3 coding DNA: TGCGCCAGCAGTGAGTCTACAGGGTGGCAACTCAATGAGCAGTTCTTC. Amino acids: CASSESTGWQLNEQFF. The rearrangement links TRBV10-1 to TRBJ2-1; possible D gene TRBD1, 6 bases. This CDR3 spans 16 amino acids. Trimming removed 0 bases at V and 6 bases at J, with 15 bases between. CDR1 and CDR2 (germline): WNHNN, SYGVQD (reference sequence).

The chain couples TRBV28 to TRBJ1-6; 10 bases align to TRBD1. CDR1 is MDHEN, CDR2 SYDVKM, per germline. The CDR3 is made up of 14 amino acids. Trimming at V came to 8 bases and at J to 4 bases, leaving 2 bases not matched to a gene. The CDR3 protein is CASRTGGYNSPLHF. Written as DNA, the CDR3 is TGTGCCAGCCGGACAGGGGGTTATAATTCACCCCTCCACTTT.

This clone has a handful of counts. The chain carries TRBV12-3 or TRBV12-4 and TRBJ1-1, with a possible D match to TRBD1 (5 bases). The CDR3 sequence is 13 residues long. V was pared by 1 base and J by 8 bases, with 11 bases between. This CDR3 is CASSLEDTFEAFF. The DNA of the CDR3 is TGTGCCAGCAGTTTAGAGGACACCTTCGAAGCTTTCTTT.

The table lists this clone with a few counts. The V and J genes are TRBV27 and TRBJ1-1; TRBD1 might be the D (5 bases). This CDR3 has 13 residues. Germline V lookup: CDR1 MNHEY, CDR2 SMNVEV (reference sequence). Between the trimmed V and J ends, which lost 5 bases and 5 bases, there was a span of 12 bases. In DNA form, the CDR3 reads TGTGCCAGCAGTCCACAGACAGTGACTGAAGCTTTCTTT. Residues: CASSPQTVTEAFF.

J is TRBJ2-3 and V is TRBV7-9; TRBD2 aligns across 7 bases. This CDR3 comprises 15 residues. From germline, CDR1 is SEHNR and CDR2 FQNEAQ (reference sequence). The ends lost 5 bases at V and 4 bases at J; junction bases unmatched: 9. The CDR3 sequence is CASSERGEVADTQYF. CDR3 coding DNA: TGTGCCAGCAGCGAGCGGGGCGAAGTGGCAGATACGCAGTATTTT.

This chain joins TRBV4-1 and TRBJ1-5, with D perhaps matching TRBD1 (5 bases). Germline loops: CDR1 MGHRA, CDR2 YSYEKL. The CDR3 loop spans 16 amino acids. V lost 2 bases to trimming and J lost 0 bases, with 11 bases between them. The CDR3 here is CASSQLPGLSNQPQHF. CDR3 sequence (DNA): TGCGCCAGCAGCCAACTTCCGGGACTTAGCAATCAGCCCCAGCATTTT.

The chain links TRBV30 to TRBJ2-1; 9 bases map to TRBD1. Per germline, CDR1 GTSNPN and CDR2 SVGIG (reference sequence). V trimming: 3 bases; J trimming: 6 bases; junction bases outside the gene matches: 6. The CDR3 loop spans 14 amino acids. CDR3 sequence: CAWSFRQGVNEQFF. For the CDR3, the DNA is TGTGCCTGGAGCTTTAGACAGGGGGTCAATGAGCAGTTCTTC.

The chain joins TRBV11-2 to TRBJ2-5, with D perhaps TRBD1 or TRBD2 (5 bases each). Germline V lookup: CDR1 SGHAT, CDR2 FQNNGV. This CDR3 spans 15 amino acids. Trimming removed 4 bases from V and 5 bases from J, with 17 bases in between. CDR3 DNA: TGTGCCAGCAGCTCAAGCGGTCTAGGGACGGAGACCCAGTACTTC. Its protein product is CASSSSGLGTETQYF.

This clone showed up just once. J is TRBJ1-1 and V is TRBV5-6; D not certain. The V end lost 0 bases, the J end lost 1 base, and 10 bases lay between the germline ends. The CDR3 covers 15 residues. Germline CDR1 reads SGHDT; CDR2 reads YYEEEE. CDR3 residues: CASSLEWRRNTEAFF. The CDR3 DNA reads TGTGCCAGCAGCTTGGAGTGGCGAAGGAACACTGAAGCTTTCTTT.

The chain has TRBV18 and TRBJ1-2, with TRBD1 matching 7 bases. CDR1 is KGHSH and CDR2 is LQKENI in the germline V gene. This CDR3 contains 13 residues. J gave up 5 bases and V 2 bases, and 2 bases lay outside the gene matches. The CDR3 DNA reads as TGTGCCAGCTCACCAGACAGGGCTTATGGCTACACCTTC. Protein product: CASSPDRAYGYTF.

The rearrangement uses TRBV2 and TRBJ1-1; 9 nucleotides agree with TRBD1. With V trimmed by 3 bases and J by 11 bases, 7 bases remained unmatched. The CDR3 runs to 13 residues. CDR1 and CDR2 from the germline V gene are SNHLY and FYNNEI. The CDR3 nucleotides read TGTGCCAGCAGTGAGTTGGGACAGGGCAGCGCTTTCTTT. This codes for CASSELGQGSAFF.

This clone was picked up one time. The CDR3 DNA sequence: TGTGCCTGGAGTGTATACGGTAGCAATCAGCCCCAGCATTTT. This translates into CAWSVYGSNQPQHF. This sequence joins TRBV30 and TRBJ1-5; D ambiguous. Trimming left V 0 bases short and J 0 bases short, with 6 bases between. CDR1 is GTSNPN and CDR2 is SVGIG in the germline V gene (reference sequence). The CDR3 totals 14 residues. Together with reference TRBV30 and TRBJ1-5, the CDR3 gives the full variable domain: SQTIHQWPATLVQPVGSPLSLECTVEGTSNPNLYWYRQAAGRGLQLLFYSVGIGQISSEVPQNLSASRPQDRQFILSSKKLLLSDSGFYLCAWSVYGSNQPQHFGDGTRLSIL.

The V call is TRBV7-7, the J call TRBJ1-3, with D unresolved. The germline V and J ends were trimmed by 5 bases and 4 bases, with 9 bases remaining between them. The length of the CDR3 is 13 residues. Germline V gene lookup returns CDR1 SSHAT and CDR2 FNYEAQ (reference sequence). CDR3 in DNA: TGTGCCAGCAGCCCCTCCCCGGGAAACACCATATATTTT. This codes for CASSPSPGNTIYF.

CDR3 nucleotides: TGTGCCAGTAGTTTCTCAGGGGTGCGGTATGGCTACACCTTC. Its translation is CASSFSGVRYGYTF. V usage is TRBV19 and J usage is TRBJ1-2, with D maybe TRBD1 (6 bases). The germline gives CDR1 LNHDA, CDR2 SQIVND (reference sequence). The CDR3 contains 14 residues. V shed 5 bases and J shed 5 bases, with 15 bases lying between them.

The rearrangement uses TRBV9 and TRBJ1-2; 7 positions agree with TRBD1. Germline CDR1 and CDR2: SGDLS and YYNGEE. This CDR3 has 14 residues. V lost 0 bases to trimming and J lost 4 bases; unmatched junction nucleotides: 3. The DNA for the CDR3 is TGTGCCAGCAGCGTAGATAACAGGGGCTATGGCTACACCTTC. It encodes CASSVDNRGYGYTF.